This T cell receptor (beta chain) came from a study of OX40 agonist ivuxolimab in advanced cancers. The study, taken as a whole, reports: Both blood CD4+ and CD8+ T cells showed clonal growth by week 6 at 0.1 to 3.0 mg/kg.

Autoimmune disease history or systemic immunosuppression excluded patients. This CDR3 is 14 amino acids long. Germline assignment: CDR1 SEHNR and CDR2 FQNEAQ (reference sequence). Deletions cut 2 bases from V and 0 bases from J, with 7 bases between. A word on this clone: Its matching antigen is unknown.

The repertoire was sequenced with immunoSEQ multiplex PCR; TCRdb's copy has only in-frame clones and lacks some. The repertoire has about 28,000 clones, approximately 86% of them found once; the top ten carry 28%. V gene TRBV7-9 combines with J gene TRBJ2-5; D is possibly TRBD1 (5 bases). The sequencing used CD4+ or CD8+ T cells sorted from blood, collected in a trial of the OX40 agonist ivuxolimab. This sequence originates from an adult with an advanced solid tumor such as melanoma, head and neck, liver or kidney cancer. The CDR3 protein is CASSLSGNQETQYF. In nucleotides, the CDR3 is TGTGCCAGCAGCTTATCAGGGAACCAAGAGACCCAGTACTTC.